This entry is about one T cell receptor beta chain. Its antigen is undetermined. CDR3 length: 16 residues. The V gene's germline CDR1 is LGHDT and CDR2 YNNKEL (reference sequence). V lost 4 bases to trimming and J lost 3 bases, with 18 bases between them. The data were obtained in a study of CD8 T cells in Susac syndrome. General study results and limits: The study recognized that the number of individuals in its TCR sequencing and HLA analysis was relatively small.

Isolation of CD8+ and CD4+ T cells was performed negatively, whereas enrichment of TEMRA cells was done by FACS. Random-hexamer reverse transcription was applied to roughly 0.45 to 1 ug RNA. The immunoSEQ assay covered 54 Vbeta and 13 Jbeta segments for CDR3. One entry per CDR3 protein, called by TCRdb with MiXCR from the immunoSEQ multiplex PCR reads. The sample records 85,000 to 90,000 distinct CDR3 sequences, roughly 93% being singletons. Input material: CD8+ T cells from PBMCs. The chain recombines TRBV3-1 with TRBJ2-5; D may be TRBD2 (6 bases). This TCR derives from a human donor in good health. The CDR3 sequence is CASSRQDGEVEETQYF. In DNA, the CDR3 is TGTGCCAGCAGCCGTCAGGATGGGGAGGTAGAAGAGACCCAGTACTTC.